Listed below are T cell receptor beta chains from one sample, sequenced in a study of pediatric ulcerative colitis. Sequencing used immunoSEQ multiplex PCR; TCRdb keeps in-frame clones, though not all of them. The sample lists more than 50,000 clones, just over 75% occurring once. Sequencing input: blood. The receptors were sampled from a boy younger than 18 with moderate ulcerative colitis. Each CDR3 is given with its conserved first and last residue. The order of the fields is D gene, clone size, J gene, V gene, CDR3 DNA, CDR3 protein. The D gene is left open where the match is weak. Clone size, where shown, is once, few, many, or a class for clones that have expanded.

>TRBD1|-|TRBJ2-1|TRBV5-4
TGTGCCGTTAGGGGACAGAGCTCCTACAATGAGCAGTTCTTC
CAVRGQSSYNEQFF
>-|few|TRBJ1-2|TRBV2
TGTGCCAGCAATAGCGGCTATGGCTACACCTTC
CASNSGYGYTF
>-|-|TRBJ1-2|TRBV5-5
TGTGCCAGCAGCTTGGAACCGGTCTATGGCTACACCTTC
CASSLEPVYGYTF
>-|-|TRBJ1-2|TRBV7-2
TGTGCCAGCAACCCAGGGCCAGGGTCGTGGGGCTACACCTTC
CASNPGPGSWGYTF
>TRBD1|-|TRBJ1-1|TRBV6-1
TGTGCCAGCACCCGACAGGGGGTCCTGAACACTGAAGCTTTCTTT
CASTRQGVLNTEAFF
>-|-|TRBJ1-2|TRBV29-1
TGCAGCGTTGAAGATTGGGGGAAAGAGTTGGGTGGCTACACCTTC
CSVEDWGKELGGYTF
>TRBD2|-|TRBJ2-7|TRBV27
TGTGCCAGCAGTTTAGCCCCTCCTAGCGGGGGCTACGAGCAGTACTTC
CASSLAPPSGGYEQYF
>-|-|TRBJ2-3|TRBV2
TGTGCCAGCAGTGATCGCGGTTTGGATACGCAGTATTTT
CASSDRGLDTQYF
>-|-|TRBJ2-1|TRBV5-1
TGCGCCAGCAGCCCTCGCATTGACTCCGGCCCCGCCTACAATGAGCAGTTCTTC
CASSPRIDSGPAYNEQFF
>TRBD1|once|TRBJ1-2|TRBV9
TGTGCCAGCACTCAAGGGGGGACAGGGGGTAACTATGGCTACACCTTC
CASTQGGTGGNYGYTF
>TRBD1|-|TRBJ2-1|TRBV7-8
TGTGCCAGCAGCTCCCCTAAGACAGGGGTCGATGAGCAGTTCTTC
CASSSPKTGVDEQFF
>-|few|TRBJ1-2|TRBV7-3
TGTGCCAGCAGCTTAACCGGGGGTGACTATGGCTACACCTTC
CASSLTGGDYGYTF
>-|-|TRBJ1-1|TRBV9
TGTGCCAGCAGCCCGAGAGATCGGAACACTGAAGCTTTCTTT
CASSPRDRNTEAFF
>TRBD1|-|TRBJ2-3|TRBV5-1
TGCGCCAGCAGCCGGGGACAGAGCACAGATACGCAGTATTTT
CASSRGQSTDTQYF
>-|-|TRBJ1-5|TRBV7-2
TGTGCCAGCAGCCAAGCTCGGGGGCGCGGTCAGCCCCAGCATTTT
CASSQARGRGQPQHF
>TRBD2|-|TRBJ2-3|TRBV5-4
TGTGCCAGCAGCCAGCGGGGGCCCTCACAGGATACGCAGTATTTT
CASSQRGPSQDTQYF
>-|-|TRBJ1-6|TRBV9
TGTGCCAGCAGCAGTAGCTCCTATAATTCACCCCTCCACTTT
CASSSSSYNSPLHF
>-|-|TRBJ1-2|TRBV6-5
TGTGCCAGCAGTTATGGAGAAAACTATGGCTACACCTTC
CASSYGENYGYTF
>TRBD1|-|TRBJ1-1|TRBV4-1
TGCGCCAGCAGCCTATCAGGGGGGAGCACTGAAGCTTTCTTT
CASSLSGGSTEAFF
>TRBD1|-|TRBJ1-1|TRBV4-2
TGTGCCAGCAGCGAACAACAGGGGATGAACACTGAAGCTTTCTTT
CASSEQQGMNTEAFF
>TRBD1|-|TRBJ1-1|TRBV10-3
TGTGCCATCAGAGACAGGGCGAACACTGAAGCTTTCTTT
CAIRDRANTEAFF
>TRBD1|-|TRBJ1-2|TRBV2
TGTGCCAGCAGGGCGACAGGGAACTATGGCTACACCTTC
CASRATGNYGYTF
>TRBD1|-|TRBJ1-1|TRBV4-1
TGCGCCAGCAGCCAAGACCAGGGGGCTCCAACTGAAGCTTTCTTT
CASSQDQGAPTEAFF
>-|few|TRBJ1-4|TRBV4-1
TGCGCCAGCAGCCAGATTCAGGGGTTTGAAAAACTGTTTTTT
CASSQIQGFEKLFF
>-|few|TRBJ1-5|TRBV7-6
TGTGCCAGCAGCTTAGGGCAGCCCCAGCATTTT
CASSLGQPQHF
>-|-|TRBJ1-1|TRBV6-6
TGTGCCAGCAGTTTTGGAGTCCAGAACACTGAAGCTTTCTTT
CASSFGVQNTEAFF
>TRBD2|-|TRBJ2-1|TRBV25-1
TGTGCCAGCAGTGAATACGGGGCGGGAGGCAACAATGAGCAGTTCTTC
CASSEYGAGGNNEQFF
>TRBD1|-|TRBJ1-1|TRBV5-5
TGTGCCAGTCTACAACAGGGGGCAGGTGAAGCTTTCTTT
CASLQQGAGEAFF
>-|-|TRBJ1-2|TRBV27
TGTGCCAGCAGTTTAAAAGGGGTACATGGCTACACCTTC
CASSLKGVHGYTF
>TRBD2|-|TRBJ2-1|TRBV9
TGTGCCAGCAGCGCACGAGGGGGACTAGCGGGCTCCTACAATGAGCAGTTCTTC
CASSARGGLAGSYNEQFF
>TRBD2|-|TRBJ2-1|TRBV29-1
TGCAGCGTTGAGAGACTAGCGGATGACTACAATGAGCAGTTCTTC
CSVERLADDYNEQFF
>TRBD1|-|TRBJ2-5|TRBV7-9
TGTGCCAGCAGCTTGGGCAGGGGGACGGAGACCCAGTACTTC
CASSLGRGTETQYF
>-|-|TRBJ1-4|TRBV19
TGTGCCAGTAGTATCTCGACAGTGACTAATGAAAAACTGTTTTTT
CASSISTVTNEKLFF
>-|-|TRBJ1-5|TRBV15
TGTGCCACTCACGCGGGCGAGGGACAGCCCCAGCATTTT
CATHAGEGQPQHF
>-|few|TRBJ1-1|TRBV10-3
TGTGCCATCAAAGGCCTCGACAGCGGAAAGACTGAAGCTTTCTTT
CAIKGLDSGKTEAFF
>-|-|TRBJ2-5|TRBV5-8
TGTGCCAGCAGCTTGGGGGGGTACCAAGAGACCCAGTACTTC
CASSLGGYQETQYF
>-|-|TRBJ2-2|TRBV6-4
TGTGCCAGCAGTGTTGGTGGTGCCGGGGAGCTGTTTTTT
CASSVGGAGELFF
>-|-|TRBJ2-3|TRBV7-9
TGTGCCAGCAGCTCCCATTCCCTCACGCAGTATTTT
CASSSHSLTQYF
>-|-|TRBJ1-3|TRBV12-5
TGTGCTAGTGGTTCCCCACGGAGCTCTGGAAACACCATATATTTT
CASGSPRSSGNTIYF
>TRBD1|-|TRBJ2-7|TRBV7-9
TGTGCCAGCACCTATACTCTGACAGGGATCTCGAGCGAGCAGTACTTC
CASTYTLTGISSEQYF
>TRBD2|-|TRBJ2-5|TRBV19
TGTGCCACGGGTACCCGGGGGGGCCTCCAAGAGACCCAGTACTTC
CATGTRGGLQETQYF
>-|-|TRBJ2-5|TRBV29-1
TGCAGCGTTGGTCCAAGGGGGGAGACCCAGTACTTC
CSVGPRGETQYF
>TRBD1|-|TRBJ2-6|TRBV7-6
TGTGCCAGCAGTTTCCAGGGGGCCCTCTCTGGGGCCAACGTCCTGACTTTC
CASSFQGALSGANVLTF
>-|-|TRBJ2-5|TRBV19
TGTGCCAGTAGTATGGGCGCGAGGATCCAAGAGACCCAGTACTTC
CASSMGARIQETQYF
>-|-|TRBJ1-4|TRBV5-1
TGCGCCAGCAGGATTACGGGGGGCACTAATGAAAAACTGTTTTTT
CASRITGGTNEKLFF
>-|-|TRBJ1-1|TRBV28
TGTGCCAGCAGTTTGGGGGGGGACACTGAAGCTTTCTTT
CASSLGGDTEAFF
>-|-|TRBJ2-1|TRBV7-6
TGTGCCAGCACCTCATACAATGAGCAGTTCTTC
CASTSYNEQFF
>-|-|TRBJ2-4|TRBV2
TGTGCCAGCAGTGCTGCGAGTACCCGACTGGCCAAAAACATTCAGTACTTC
CASSAASTRLAKNIQYF
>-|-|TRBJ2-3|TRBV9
TGTGCCAGCAGCGTTAGAAACCTGGACACAGATACGCAGTATTTT
CASSVRNLDTDTQYF
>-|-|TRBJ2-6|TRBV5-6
TGTGCCAGCAGCTTGGACCTCTCTGGGGCCAACGTCCTGACTTTC
CASSLDLSGANVLTF
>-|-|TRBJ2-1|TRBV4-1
TGCGCCAGCAGCCAAGCGGCAGCTTCTTCCTACAATGAGCAGTTCTTC
CASSQAAASSYNEQFF
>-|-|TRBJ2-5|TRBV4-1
TGCGCCAGCAGCCAAGTTAGCTTACTACAAGAGACCCAGTACTTC
CASSQVSLLQETQYF
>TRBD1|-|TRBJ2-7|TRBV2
TGTGCCGTCCTTGTCAATCACCCGGGACAGGCCCTCTACGAGCAGTACTTC
CAVLVNHPGQALYEQYF